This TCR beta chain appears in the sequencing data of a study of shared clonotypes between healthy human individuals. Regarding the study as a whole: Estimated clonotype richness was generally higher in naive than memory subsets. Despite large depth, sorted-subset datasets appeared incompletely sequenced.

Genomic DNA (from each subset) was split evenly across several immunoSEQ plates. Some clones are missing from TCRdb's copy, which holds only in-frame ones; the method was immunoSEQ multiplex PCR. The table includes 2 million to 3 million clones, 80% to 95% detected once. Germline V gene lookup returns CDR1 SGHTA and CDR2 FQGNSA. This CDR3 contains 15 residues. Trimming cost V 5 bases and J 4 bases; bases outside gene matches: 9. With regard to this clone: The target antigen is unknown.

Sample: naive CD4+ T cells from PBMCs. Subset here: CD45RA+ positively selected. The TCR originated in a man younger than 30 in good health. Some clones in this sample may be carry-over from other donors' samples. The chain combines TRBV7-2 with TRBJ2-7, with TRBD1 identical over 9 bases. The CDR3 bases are TGTGCCAGCAGCCCGGGGGGACAGGGATGGTACGAGCAGTACTTC. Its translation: CASSPGGQGWYEQYF.